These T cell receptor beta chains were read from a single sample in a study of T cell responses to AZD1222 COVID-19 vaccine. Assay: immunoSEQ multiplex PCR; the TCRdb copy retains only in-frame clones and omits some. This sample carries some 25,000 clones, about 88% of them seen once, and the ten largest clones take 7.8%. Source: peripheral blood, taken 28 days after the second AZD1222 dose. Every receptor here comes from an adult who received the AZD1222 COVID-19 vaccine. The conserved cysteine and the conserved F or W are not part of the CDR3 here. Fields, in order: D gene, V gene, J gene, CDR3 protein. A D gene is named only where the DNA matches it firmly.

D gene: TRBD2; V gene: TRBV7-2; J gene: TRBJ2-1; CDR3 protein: ASSLLAVSSYNEQF
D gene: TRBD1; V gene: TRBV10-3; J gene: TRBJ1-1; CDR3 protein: AISDRGQNEAF
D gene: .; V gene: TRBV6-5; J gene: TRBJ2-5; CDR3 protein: ASSYYVGETQY
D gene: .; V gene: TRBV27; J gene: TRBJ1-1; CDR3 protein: ASSHLRQGIAEAF
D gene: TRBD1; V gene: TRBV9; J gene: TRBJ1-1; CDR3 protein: ASSLGQGGTEAF
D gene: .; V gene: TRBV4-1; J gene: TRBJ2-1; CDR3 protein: ASSQANRDVRNEQF
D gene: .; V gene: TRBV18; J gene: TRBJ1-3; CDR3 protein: ASSPPGSAGNTIY
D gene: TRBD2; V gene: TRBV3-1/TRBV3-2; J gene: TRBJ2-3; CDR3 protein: ASSQSFGGALDTQY
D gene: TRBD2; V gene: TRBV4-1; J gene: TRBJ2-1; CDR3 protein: ASSQDPGGSGSSASEQF
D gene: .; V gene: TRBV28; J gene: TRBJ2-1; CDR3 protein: ASSRRGGNEQF
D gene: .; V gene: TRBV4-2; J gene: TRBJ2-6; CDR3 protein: ASSQERQTSVANVLT
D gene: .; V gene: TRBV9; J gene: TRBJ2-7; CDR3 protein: ASGPRADRLYEQY
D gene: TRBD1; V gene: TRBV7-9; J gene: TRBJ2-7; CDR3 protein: ASSLGTGPYEQY
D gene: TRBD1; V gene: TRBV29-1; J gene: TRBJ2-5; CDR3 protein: SGWAGGFQETQY
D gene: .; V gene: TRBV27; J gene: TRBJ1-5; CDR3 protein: ASSSAGFGQPQH
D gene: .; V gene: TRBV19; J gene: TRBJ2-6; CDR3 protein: ASSRQSLSGANVLT
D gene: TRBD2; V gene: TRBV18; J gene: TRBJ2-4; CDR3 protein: ASSPVTPWGTSGIAKNIQY
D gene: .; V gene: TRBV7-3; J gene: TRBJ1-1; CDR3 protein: ASSLTSSSTEAF
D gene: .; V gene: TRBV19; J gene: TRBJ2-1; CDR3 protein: ASSIAGTSYNEQF
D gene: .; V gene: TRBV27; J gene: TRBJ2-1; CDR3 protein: ASSLVGTEQF
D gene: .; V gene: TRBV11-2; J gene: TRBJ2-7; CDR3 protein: ASSLAGTNEQY
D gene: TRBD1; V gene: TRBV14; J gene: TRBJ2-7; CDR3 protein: ASSSTGTGVRYEQY
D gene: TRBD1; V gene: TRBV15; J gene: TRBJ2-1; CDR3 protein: ATSRDLTGVGEQF
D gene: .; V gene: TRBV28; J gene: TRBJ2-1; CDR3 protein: ASSLQAHTEQF
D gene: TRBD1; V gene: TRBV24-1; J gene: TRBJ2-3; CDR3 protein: ATSDLSSSGTGATDTQY
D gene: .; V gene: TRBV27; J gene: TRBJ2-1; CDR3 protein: ASTKATSYNEQF
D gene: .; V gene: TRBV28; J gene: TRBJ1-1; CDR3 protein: ASTPGGLNTEAF
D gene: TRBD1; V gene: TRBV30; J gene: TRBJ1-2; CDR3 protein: AWSMGQGIYGYT
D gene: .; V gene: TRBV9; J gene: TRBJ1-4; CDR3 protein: ASSFRTGFIEKLF
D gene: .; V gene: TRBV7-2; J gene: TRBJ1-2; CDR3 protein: ASSLAGLSYT
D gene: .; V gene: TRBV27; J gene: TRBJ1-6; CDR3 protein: ASSFFLRDPRGGNLH
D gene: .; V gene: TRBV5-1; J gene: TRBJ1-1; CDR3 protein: ASSPQQGLDTEAF
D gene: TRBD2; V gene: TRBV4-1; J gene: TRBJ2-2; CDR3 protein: ASSQGGLAGGGTGELF
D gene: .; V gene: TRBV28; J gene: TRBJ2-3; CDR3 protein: ASSTRTDTQY
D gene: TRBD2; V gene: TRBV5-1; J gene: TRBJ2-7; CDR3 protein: ASSSSSGTYEQY
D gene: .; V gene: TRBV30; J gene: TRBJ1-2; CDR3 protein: AWRPRTVDYGYT
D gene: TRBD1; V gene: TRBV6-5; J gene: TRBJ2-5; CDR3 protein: ASSPPGQGGPQY
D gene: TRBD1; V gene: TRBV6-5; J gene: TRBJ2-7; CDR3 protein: ASSRQGRTYEQY
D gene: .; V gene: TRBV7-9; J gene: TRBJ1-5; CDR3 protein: ASSLLDAQPQH
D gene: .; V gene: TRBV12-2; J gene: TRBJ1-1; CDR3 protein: ASRLALRAKAF
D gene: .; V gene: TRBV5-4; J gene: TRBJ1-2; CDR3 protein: ASSLNGGNFYGYT
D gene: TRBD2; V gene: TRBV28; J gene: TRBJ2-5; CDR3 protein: ASRPASGRETQY
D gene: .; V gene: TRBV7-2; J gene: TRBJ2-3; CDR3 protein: ASLSKRQGGTDTQY
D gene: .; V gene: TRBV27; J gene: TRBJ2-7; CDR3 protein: ASRFIGQTDYEQY
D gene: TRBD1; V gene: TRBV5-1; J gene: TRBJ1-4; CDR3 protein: ASRWRPTGGATNEKLF
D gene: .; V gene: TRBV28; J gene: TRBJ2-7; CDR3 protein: ASSPHAVGALHEQY
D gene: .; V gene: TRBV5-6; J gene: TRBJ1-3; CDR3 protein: ASSLGPDVGNTIY
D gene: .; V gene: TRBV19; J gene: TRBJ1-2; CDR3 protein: ASLDWGYGYT
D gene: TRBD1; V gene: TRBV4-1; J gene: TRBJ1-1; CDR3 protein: ASSQATGLGAEAF
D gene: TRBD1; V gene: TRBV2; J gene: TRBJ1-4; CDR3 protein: ASSEGRGRYEKLF
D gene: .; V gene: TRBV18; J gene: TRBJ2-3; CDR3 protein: ASSPPLLGGATDTQY
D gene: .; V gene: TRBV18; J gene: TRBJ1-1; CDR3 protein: ASSPSAGPNTEAF
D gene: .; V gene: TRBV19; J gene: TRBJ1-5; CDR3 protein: ASTRSHLSNQPQH
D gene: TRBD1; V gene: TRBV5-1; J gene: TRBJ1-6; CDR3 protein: ASSWGAWDRGYSGNSPLH